The T cell receptor beta chain under discussion was sequenced for a study of blood T cells in healthy people across ages. Background on the study: There was about one barcoded beta molecule captured by template switching per two T cells.

This clonotype has at least ten counts. Its antigen is not known. Trimming left V 5 bases short and J 6 bases short, with 14 bases between. The germline V gene encodes CDR1 MGHDK and CDR2 SYGVNS. The CDR3 runs 13 residues. The use of a sample-barcoded 5' primer and a J-beta primer mix characterized a second PCR of 7 to 11 cycles. TCRdb reprocessed the 5' RACE reads via MiXCR and lists one record per CDR3 protein. The repertoire includes approximately 810,000 distinct CDR3 sequences, roughly 26% of them detected once, and around 15% sits in the top ten. Study-level results: More naive CD4+ cells and higher diversity were found in long-lived than in aged donors.

The sequencing input was blood. The TCR sequence derives from a woman of 80 years or more in good health. V and J are TRBV25-1 and TRBJ2-7; D might be TRBD1 (6 bases). CDR3 sequence: CASSYSGAREQYF. CDR3 sequence (DNA): TGTGCCAGCAGTTACTCAGGGGCTCGCGAGCAGTACTTC.